These T cell receptor beta chains were read from a single sample in a study of cytotoxic CD8 clonotypes in ibrutinib-treated CLL. Sequencing used immunoSEQ multiplex PCR; TCRdb keeps in-frame clones, though not all of them. The sample shows about 130,000 clones, 80% to 90% of them seen only once. This sample comprised PBMCs, obtained after 24 months of ibrutinib treatment. The receptors come from a human donor with chronic lymphocytic leukemia. Each CDR3 is given with its conserved first and last residue. D genes are given only for firm matches.

>TRBV7-6|-
CASSLGGARSLHTEAFF
>TRBV28|TRBD2
CASSWGGTGSYEQYF
>TRBV4-1|TRBD1
CASSQDSPRTGRSGNTIYF
>TRBV7-9|-
CASSSRLPGTDTQYF
>TRBV2|-
CASRLTGTSAGETQYF
>TRBV19|TRBD2
CATSSGSLETQYF
>TRBV13|TRBD1
CASSSRDRGRYSGELFF
>TRBV7-9|-
CASSSQGAQNIQYF
>TRBV29-1|-
CSVHRGDINRGTEAFF
>TRBV5-1|TRBD1
CASSPGEGADGYTF
>TRBV27|-
CASSRAGFGEQYF
>TRBV2|-
CASSRPGSGTEAFF
>TRBV7-7|-
CASSPGPNQEQYF
>TRBV7-2|-
CASSLVVFGLTYF
>TRBV4-1|-
CASSQAPGEGYGYTF
>TRBV28|-
CASSFQGGRTEAFF
>TRBV4-3|-
CASSQDRTSEQYF
>TRBV7-3|TRBD1
CASSLKGGDTGELFF
>TRBV27|-
CASSRAGNTGELFF
>TRBV4-2|-
CASSQDLSGELFF
>TRBV19|-
CASSAQGGNGYEQYF
>TRBV2|-
CASSADSFGNTIYF
>TRBV28|TRBD1
CASRGDSGNTIYF
>TRBV5-4|TRBD2
CASSISGGPGEQYF
>TRBV5-6|-
CASSYLVSTGELFF
>TRBV7-2|TRBD1
CASRRLRGQGYTGELFF
>TRBV28|-
CASSAPGALNVGEKLFF
>TRBV9|-
CASSALDGTEAFF
>TRBV7-9|TRBD1
CASRTTGTGDNEQFF
>TRBV28|TRBD2
CASENSGGAYEQYF
>TRBV30|-
CAWSAPFPEATQYF
>TRBV7-9|TRBD2
CASSLDGGEGAKNIQYF
>TRBV9|TRBD1
CASSVGLDRGPNEQYF
>TRBV5-1|TRBD1
CASSRWTGEDQPQHF
>TRBV2|-
CASSGDPEEGGRYNEQFF
>TRBV29-1|-
CSVVPVGLSEMKNEQFF
>TRBV28|TRBD1
CASSLLGQGKYEQYF
>TRBV6-5|-
CASRHRQNTEAFF
>TRBV6-6|-
CASGRGASSYEQYF
>TRBV18|TRBD1
CASSKTGVQETQYF
>TRBV6-5|-
CASSYGGYAFF
>TRBV4-2|-
CASSQDQGQGSYNEQFF
>TRBV27|-
CASSLRGAAFF
>TRBV7-3|TRBD2
CASSSQPSGEQFF
>TRBV28|-
CASSLRDRNGGTEAFF
>TRBV19|TRBD1
CASRQGDGNQPQHF
>TRBV19|-
CASSTDRYGYTF
>TRBV4-2|TRBD2
CASSQDQVAGEQFF
>TRBV7-9|-
CASSQQPSGANVLTF
>TRBV28|TRBD2
CASTVAGPSYNEQFF
>TRBV7-9|-
CASSLAVHYNEQFF
>TRBV2|TRBD2
CARDLAGGVRGYEQYF
>TRBV7-9|TRBD1
CASSPGQGSTSYEQYF
>TRBV5-1|-
CASSSGDGKANYGYTF